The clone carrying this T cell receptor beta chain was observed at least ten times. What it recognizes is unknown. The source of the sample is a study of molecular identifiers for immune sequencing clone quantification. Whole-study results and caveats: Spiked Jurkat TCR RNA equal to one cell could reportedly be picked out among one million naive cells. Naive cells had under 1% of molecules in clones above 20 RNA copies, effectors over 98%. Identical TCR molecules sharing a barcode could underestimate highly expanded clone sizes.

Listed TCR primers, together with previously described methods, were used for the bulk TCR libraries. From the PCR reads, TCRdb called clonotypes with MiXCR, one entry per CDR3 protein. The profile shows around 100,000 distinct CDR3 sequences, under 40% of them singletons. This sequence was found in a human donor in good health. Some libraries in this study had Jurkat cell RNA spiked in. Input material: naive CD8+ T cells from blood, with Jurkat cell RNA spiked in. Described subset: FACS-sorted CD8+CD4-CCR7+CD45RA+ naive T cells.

The CDR3, as DNA: TGTGCCAGCAGCGCGCCCGGGGGTTCCTCCGGGGAGCTGTTTTTT. Translating it yields CASSAPGGSSGELFF. The chain employs TRBV7-9 and TRBJ2-2; tentative D call: TRBD2 (6 bases). Trimming took off 5 bases at V and 6 bases at J, with 16 bases between the two ends. Germline V gene lookup returns CDR1 SEHNR and CDR2 FQNEAQ (reference sequence). This CDR3 has 15 amino acids.